This T cell receptor (beta chain) was found in a study of blood T cells in healthy people across ages (dated by TCRdb to between 2014 and 2017). Context from the whole study: In model experiments, template switching captured roughly one uniquely barcoded TCR beta cDNA molecule for every two T cells. The study measured age-related changes in TCR beta repertoire diversity using deep sequencing normalized with unique cDNA molecular identifiers. The donors were divided into four age groups: young (average 16 years), middle-aged (approximately 42), aged (about 62) and long-lived (roughly 86). Donors of different ages were randomly distributed across sequencing lanes to avoid experimental bias. Two additional independent replicas of 1 million unique cDNA reads from the same blood draw were analyzed for two donors (one aged 18 to 30 and one aged 80 or older).

Details on this clonotype: Its target antigen remains unknown. It has no much larger one-base neighbor in the sample; base qualities were not kept.

The library was prepared using 5' RACE. The listed sequencing device is Illumina HiSeq 2500. A second roughly 6 to 12 cycle PCR used a sample-barcoded 5' primer and a J-beta primer mix. A template-switch 5' adaptor carrying 12 random nucleotides introduced a unique molecular identifier onto each TCR beta cDNA molecule. At least 3 million CDR3-containing paired-end reads were obtained from each sample. The Mint cDNA synthesis kit, primed by a TRBC-specific oligonucleotide, was used to synthesize first-strand cDNA from all RNA. All cDNA was treated with uracil-DNA glycosylase and then went through a first 18-cycle PCR with the universal primers M1SS and BC2_uni_R. The authors processed their data as follows. For normalization, 1 million high-quality reads were randomly selected from each sample, with every read carrying a distinct molecular identifier. Reads sharing molecular identifiers were discarded rather than binned into consensus sequences. MiTCR, with a Q25 quality threshold and the strictest error-elimination algorithm, was used for CDR3 identification, clonotype clustering and error correction. A nonparametric unseen species model with Euler transformation was used to estimate a lower bound on total TCR beta diversity. Through fastp at Q25 and MiXCR, TCRdb rebuilt clones from the public reads, retaining in-frame beta chains. For every CDR3 protein sequence, its rows merge into one entry that carries the most common genes and DNA. These V and J calls originate from TCRdb's pipeline instead of the authors' own analysis. Across this sample there are about 640,000 distinct CDR3 sequences, with around three fifths seen only once. In total, the top ten clones hold around 37% of the sample.

The CDR3 measures 13 amino acids from cysteine to phenylalanine. CDR3 DNA is the only sequence kept; it has 39 bases, read in frame from the first base. On the study overall, not on this receptor specifically: Compared with the aged group, the long-lived group had more naive CD4+ T cells, fewer expanded clones and increased TCR diversity, suggesting age selection. Because the CMV infection status of the donors was unknown, age-related changes in expanded clonotypes may potentially have been confounded. Estimates of total diversity based on one million sequenced T cells were considered lower bounds and underestimates. There was a strong correlation between observed TCR beta diversity and the percentage of naive T cells measured by flow cytometry. Conclusive comparison of naive and antigen-experienced compartments was prevented by the profiling of bulk unsorted PBMCs. Observed TCR beta diversity per million T cells fell roughly linearly with age, and a significant reduction was already apparent by age around 44.

Donors were a few dozen systemically healthy Caucasian individuals from Russia aged about 6 to 100 years. About 10 milliliters of peripheral blood were drawn from each donor into EDTA-treated Vacutainer tubes. Ficoll-Paque density-gradient centrifugation was used to isolate PBMCs, with at least 7 million per sample. Total RNA, at least 5.5 micrograms per sample, was extracted from PBMCs with Trizol reagent. For every donor, an aliquot of PBMCs went through flow cytometry to measure the percentages of naive CD45RAhigh/CD27high T cells. Sequencing was carried out using blood. Recombination connected TRBV21-1 to TRBJ1-1; the table's D call of TRBD1 was not tested on the DNA. TRBV21-1 is shown as a pseudogene. The clonotype was recovered from a man in his sixties in good health. The DNA sequence is TGTGCCAGCAGCGCACAGGGCGCCACTGAAGCTTTCTTT. This sequence encodes CASSAQGATEAFF.